This note documents a single T cell receptor beta chain sequence. The data are from a study of blood T cell repertoires in COVID-19. Study as a whole: The analysed material was cDNA or gDNA that came from T cells, B-cell-depleted T cells, or PBMCs.

Here immunoSEQ multiplex PCR was the method, and the copy in TCRdb shows in-frame clones only, minus some. The profile shows some 130,000 clones, approximately 78% of them singletons. Per germline, CDR1 MNHNS and CDR2 SASEGT. The CDR3 is 19 residues long. The V gene end was trimmed by 4 bases and the J gene end by 7 bases; junction bases not matched to a gene: 19. Participants were aged about 18 to 100 years from approximately 23 US areas. The TCR comes from a woman between 50 and 59 years old who had recovered from COVID-19. The chain is built from TRBV6-1 and TRBJ2-7, with 13 positions matching TRBD2. Material for sequencing was PBMCs or T cells enriched from blood (not recorded which). The CDR3 DNA is TGTGCCAGCAGTGGGGTAACGGACAGGGGACTAGCGGGGTCAGGGGAGCAGTACTTC. Residues: CASSGVTDRGLAGSGEQYF.